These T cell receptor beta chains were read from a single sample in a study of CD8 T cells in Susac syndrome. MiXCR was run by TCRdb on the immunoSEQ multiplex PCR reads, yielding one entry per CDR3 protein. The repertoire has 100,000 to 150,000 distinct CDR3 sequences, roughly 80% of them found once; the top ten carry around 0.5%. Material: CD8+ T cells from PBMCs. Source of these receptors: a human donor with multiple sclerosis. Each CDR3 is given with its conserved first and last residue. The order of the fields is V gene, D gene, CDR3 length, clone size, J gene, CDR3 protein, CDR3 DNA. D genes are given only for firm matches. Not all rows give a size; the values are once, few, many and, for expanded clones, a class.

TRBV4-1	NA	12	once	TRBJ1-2	CASSPHGQFYTF	TGCGCCAGCAGCCCACATGGGCAGTTCTACACCTTC
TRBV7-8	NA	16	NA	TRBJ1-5	CASSLVEGRGNQPQHF	TGTGCCAGCAGCTTAGTCGAAGGGAGGGGGAATCAGCCCCAGCATTTT
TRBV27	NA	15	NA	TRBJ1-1	CASSFIGQMNTEAFF	TGTGCCAGCAGTTTTATTGGACAGATGAACACTGAAGCTTTCTTT
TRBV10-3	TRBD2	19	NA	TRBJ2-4	CAISEATQLAGVAKNIQYF	TGTGCCATCAGTGAGGCCACCCAACTAGCGGGGGTAGCCAAAAACATTCAGTACTTC
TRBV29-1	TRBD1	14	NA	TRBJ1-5	CSVITGGENQPQHF	TGCAGCGTTATAACAGGGGGCGAAAATCAGCCCCAGCATTTT
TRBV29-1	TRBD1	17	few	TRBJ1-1	CSVVVGTGGSAYTEAFF	TGCAGCGTTGTCGTGGGGACAGGGGGCTCTGCGTACACTGAAGCTTTCTTT
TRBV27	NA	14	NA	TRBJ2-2	CASSIQVGAGELFF	TGTGCCAGCAGTATACAGGTGGGGGCCGGGGAGCTGTTTTTT
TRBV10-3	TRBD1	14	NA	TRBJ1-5	CAISEQGAGQPQHF	TGTGCCATCAGTGAGCAGGGGGCAGGTCAGCCCCAGCATTTT
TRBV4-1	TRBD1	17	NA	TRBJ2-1	CASSLPSGQGPYNEQFF	TGCGCCAGCAGCCTTCCCTCGGGACAGGGACCTTACAATGAGCAGTTCTTC
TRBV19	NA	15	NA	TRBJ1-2	CASSIVFPGLLGYTF	TGTGCCAGTAGTATAGTTTTCCCGGGACTCTTGGGCTACACCTTC
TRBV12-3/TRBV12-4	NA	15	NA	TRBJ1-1	CASSLWTDRNTEAFF	TGTGCCAGCAGTTTATGGACCGACAGGAACACTGAAGCTTTCTTT
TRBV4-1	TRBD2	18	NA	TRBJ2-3	CASSPRTSGGLESDTQYF	TGCGCCAGCAGCCCCAGGACTAGCGGGGGGCTGGAGTCAGATACGCAGTATTTT
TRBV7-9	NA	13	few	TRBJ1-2	CASSLVGMDGYTF	TGTGCCAGCAGCTTAGTGGGAATGGATGGCTACACCTTC
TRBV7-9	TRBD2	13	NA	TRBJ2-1	CASSPKAGVEQFF	TGTGCCAGCAGCCCTAAAGCGGGGGTTGAGCAGTTCTTC
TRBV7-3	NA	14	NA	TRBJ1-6	CASSLTGADSPLHF	TGTGCCAGCAGCTTAACAGGGGCCGATTCACCCCTCCACTTT
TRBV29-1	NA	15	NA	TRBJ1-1	CSVEPPGLANTEAFF	TGCAGCGTTGAACCCCCGGGGCTGGCGAACACTGAAGCTTTCTTT
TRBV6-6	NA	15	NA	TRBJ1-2	CASSYEAFGSYGYTF	TGTGCCAGCAGTTACGAAGCCTTCGGGTCCTATGGCTACACCTTC
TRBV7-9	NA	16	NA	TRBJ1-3	CASSLHGPSSGNTIYF	TGTGCCAGCAGCTTGCACGGCCCGAGCTCTGGAAACACCATATATTTT
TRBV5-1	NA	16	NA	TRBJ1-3	CASSLTDGGDGNTIYF	TGCGCCAGCAGCTTGACCGACGGTGGCGATGGAAACACCATATATTTT
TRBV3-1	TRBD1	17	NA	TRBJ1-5	CASSQGTPRGLDQPQHF	TGTGCCAGCAGCCAAGGGACCCCCAGGGGGCTGGATCAGCCCCAGCATTTT
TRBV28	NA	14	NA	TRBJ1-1	CASSFQGMNTEAFF	TGTGCCAGCAGTTTTCAGGGCATGAACACTGAAGCTTTCTTT
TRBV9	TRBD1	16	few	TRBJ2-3	CASSVSPGQDTDTQYF	TGTGCCAGCAGCGTCTCCCCGGGACAGGACACAGATACGCAGTATTTT
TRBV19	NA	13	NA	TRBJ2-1	CASLTLPDNEQFF	TGTGCCAGTTTAACGTTGCCCGACAATGAGCAGTTCTTC
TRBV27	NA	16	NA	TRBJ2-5	CASRINQHGGKETQYF	TGTGCCAGCAGGATCAACCAACATGGGGGGAAAGAGACCCAGTACTTC
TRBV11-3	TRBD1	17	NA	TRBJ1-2	CASSLDLPGQGDYGYTF	TGTGCCAGCAGCTTAGATCTGCCAGGACAGGGCGACTATGGCTACACCTTC
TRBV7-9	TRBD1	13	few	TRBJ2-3	CASTGQGTDTQYF	TGTGCCAGCACCGGACAGGGCACAGATACGCAGTATTTT
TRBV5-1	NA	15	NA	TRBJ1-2	CASSLDPGPNYGYTF	TGCGCCAGCAGCTTGGATCCGGGGCCGAACTATGGCTACACCTTC
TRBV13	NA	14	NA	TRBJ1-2	CASSLEGKTYGYTF	TGTGCCAGCAGCTTAGAGGGGAAGACCTATGGCTACACCTTC
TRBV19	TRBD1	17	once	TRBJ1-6	CASSLPGQGARDSPLHF	TGTGCCAGTAGTCTACCGGGACAGGGGGCTAGGGATTCACCCCTCCACTTT
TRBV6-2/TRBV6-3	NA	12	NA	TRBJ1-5	CASSYEGQPQHF	TGTGCCAGCAGTTACGAGGGTCAGCCCCAGCATTTT
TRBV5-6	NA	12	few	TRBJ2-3	CASSLGVDTQYF	TGTGCCAGCAGCTTGGGAGTGGATACGCAGTATTTT
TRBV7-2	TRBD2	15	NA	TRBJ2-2	CASSTIGGAAGELFF	TGTGCCAGCAGCACAATCGGGGGGGCGGCCGGGGAGCTGTTTTTT
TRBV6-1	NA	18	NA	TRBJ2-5	CASSEGYLGQTYQETQYF	TGTGCCAGCAGTGAAGGATACCTTGGACAGACGTACCAAGAGACCCAGTACTTC
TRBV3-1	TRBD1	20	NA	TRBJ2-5	CASSPTPGQGEVEDQETQYF	TGTGCCAGCAGCCCGACGCCGGGACAGGGCGAAGTAGAGGACCAAGAGACCCAGTACTTC
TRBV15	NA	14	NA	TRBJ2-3	CATSREGDTDTQYF	TGTGCCACCAGCAGAGAGGGGGACACAGATACGCAGTATTTT
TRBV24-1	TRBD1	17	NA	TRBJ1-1	CATSDSSTGHKNTEAFF	TGTGCCACCAGTGATTCGTCGACAGGGCACAAGAACACTGAAGCTTTCTTT
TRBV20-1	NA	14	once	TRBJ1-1	CSARKRGLNTEAFF	TGCAGTGCTAGAAAACGGGGGCTGAACACTGAAGCTTTCTTT
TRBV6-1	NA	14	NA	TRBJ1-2	CASTQGLGALGYTF	TGTGCCAGCACTCAGGGGCTAGGGGCGCTTGGCTACACCTTC
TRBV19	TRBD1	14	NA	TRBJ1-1	CASTPGGMNTEAFF	TGTGCCAGTACTCCAGGGGGCATGAACACTGAAGCTTTCTTT
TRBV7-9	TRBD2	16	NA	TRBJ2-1	CASSLETSGDYNEQFF	TGTGCCAGCAGCTTGGAGACTAGCGGGGACTACAATGAGCAGTTCTTC
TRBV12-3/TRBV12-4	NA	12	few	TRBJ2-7	CASSNDVTEQYF	TGTGCCAGCAGTAACGACGTGACGGAGCAGTACTTC
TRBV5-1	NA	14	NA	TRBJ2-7	CASSGGLRFYEQYF	TGCGCCAGCAGCGGGGGACTCAGGTTCTACGAGCAGTACTTC
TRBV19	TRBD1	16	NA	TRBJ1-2	CASTSRGQDLRYGYTF	TGTGCCAGTACCTCCAGGGGACAGGATCTTCGCTATGGCTACACCTTC
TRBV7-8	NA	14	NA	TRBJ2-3	CASSAGQPGDTQYF	TGTGCCAGCAGCGCAGGACAGCCGGGCGATACGCAGTATTTT
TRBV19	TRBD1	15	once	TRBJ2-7	CASSIGSGGSYEQYF	TGTGCCAGTAGTATAGGATCAGGGGGATCCTACGAGCAGTACTTC
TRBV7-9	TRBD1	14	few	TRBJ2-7	CASSSPGTAYEQYF	TGTGCCAGCAGCTCCCCAGGGACAGCCTACGAGCAGTACTTC
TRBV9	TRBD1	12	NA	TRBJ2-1	CASSVDGTGEFF	TGTGCCAGCAGCGTAGACGGGACAGGGGAGTTCTTC
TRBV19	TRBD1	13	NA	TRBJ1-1	CASLDRLRTEAFF	TGTGCCAGCTTGGACAGGTTGAGGACTGAAGCTTTCTTT
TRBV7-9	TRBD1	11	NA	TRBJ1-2	CATPTGAGYTF	TGTGCCACCCCGACAGGGGCTGGCTACACCTTC
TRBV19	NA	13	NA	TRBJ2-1	CASATVGRNEQFF	TGTGCCAGTGCCACCGTTGGTAGAAATGAGCAGTTCTTC
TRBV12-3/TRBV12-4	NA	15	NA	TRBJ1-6	CASRIALSYNSPLHF	TGTGCCAGCAGAATCGCCTTATCCTATAATTCACCCCTCCACTTT
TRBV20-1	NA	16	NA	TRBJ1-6	CSATGLGYADNSPLHF	TGCAGTGCCACCGGACTAGGGTACGCGGATAATTCACCCCTCCACTTT
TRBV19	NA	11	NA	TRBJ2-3	CASSRTDTQYF	TGTGCCAGTAGCCGAACAGATACGCAGTATTTT
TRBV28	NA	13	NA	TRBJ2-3	CASSARGRDTQYF	TGTGCCAGCAGTGCCCGGGGGCGGGATACGCAGTATTTT
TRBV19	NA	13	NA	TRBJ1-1	CASTYQVNTEAFF	TGTGCCAGTACTTACCAGGTTAACACTGAAGCTTTCTTT
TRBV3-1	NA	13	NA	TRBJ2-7	CASSKLDSDEQYF	TGTGCCAGCAGCAAACTCGACAGTGACGAGCAGTACTTC
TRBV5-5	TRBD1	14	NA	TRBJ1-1	CASSIRTGVTEAFF	TGTGCCAGCAGCATCCGGACAGGGGTAACTGAAGCTTTCTTT
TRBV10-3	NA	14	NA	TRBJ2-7	CAISSDSRPYEQYF	TGTGCCATCAGTTCCGACTCGAGACCATACGAGCAGTACTTC
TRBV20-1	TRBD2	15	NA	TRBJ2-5	CSASPGLAKQETQYF	TGCAGTGCGAGCCCGGGACTAGCGAAACAAGAGACCCAGTACTTC
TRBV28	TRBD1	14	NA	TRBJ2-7	CASSSSGQTYEQYF	TGTGCCAGCAGTTCATCGGGACAGACCTACGAGCAGTACTTC